This TCR beta chain was recovered during a study of blood T cell repertoires in COVID-19. About the study: The United States, Italy and Spain were the sources of the acute and convalescent COVID-19 samples. Sample material is recorded as cDNA or gDNA derived from T cells, B-cell-depleted T cells, or PBMCs.

Original processing notes: Nucleated cell counts were estimated from reference gene primer amplification. This table comes from immunoSEQ multiplex PCR, and its TCRdb copy is limited to in-frame clones, with some not included. That table is the source of V, J and clone size, and D and trimming were worked out from the DNA. The sample contains roughly 260,000 clones, roughly 86% of which appear only once. The V end was cut by 8 bases, the J end by 5 bases, with 12 bases between. The CDR3 covers 12 residues. The V gene's germline CDR1 is SNHLY and CDR2 FYNNEI. This clone was seen only once. What was sequenced was peripheral blood. The origin of this receptor is a man aged 35 to 55 who had recovered from COVID-19. This chain uses TRBV2 with TRBJ2-5; no clear D gene. CDR3 sequence: CASGLYRETQYF. The DNA for the CDR3 is TGTGCCAGCGGGCTGTACCGGGAGACCCAGTACTTC. The complete variable domain, with remaining parts taken from reference TRBV2 and TRBJ2-5, reads EPEVTQTPSHQVTQMGQEVILRCVPISNHLYFYWYRQILGQKVEFLVSFYNNEISEKSEIFDDQFSVERPDGSNFTLKIRSTKLEDSAMYFCASGLYRETQYFGPGTRLLVL.